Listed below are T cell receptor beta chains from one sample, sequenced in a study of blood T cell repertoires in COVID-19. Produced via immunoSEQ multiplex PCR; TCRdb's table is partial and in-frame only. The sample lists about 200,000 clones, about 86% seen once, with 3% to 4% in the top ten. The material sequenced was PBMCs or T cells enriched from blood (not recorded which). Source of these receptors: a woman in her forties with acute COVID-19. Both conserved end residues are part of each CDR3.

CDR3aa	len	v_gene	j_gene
CASSLPTGDGNQPQHF	16	TRBV28	TRBJ1-5
CASSFLREAFF	11	TRBV28	TRBJ1-1
CASSSLAGGANYGYTF	16	TRBV27	TRBJ1-2
CASSLLAGRGGGYTF	15	TRBV27	TRBJ1-2
CASSPQASNTEAFF	14	TRBV18	TRBJ1-1
CASSQWGGRKNTEAFF	16	TRBV7-9	TRBJ1-1
CASSEHTIQETQYF	14	TRBV2	TRBJ2-5
CASSPSGTGNEQYF	14	TRBV4-1	TRBJ2-7
CASKFTPGLSGELFF	15	TRBV5-1	TRBJ2-2
CASSARTHSQETQYF	15	TRBV11-3	TRBJ2-5
CASSLDRVVYEQFF	14	TRBV25-1	TRBJ2-1
CASSPTGYSNQPQHF	15	TRBV28	TRBJ1-5
CASSWEGRYGNTIYF	15	TRBV5-6	TRBJ1-3
CASRTTGGVSEAFF	14	TRBV2	TRBJ1-1
CASSQDGLRRPSYEQYF	17	TRBV3-1/TRBV3-2	TRBJ2-7
CASSFLAGAGETQYF	15	TRBV5-8	TRBJ2-5
CASSLYPRGRNSPLHF	16	TRBV28	TRBJ1-6
CASSLRLAITGELFF	15	TRBV7-2	TRBJ2-2
CASRLAGGPHEQFF	14	TRBV19	TRBJ2-1
CASSWGLAGGKGGSETQYF	19	TRBV5-1	TRBJ2-5
CASSQGDRAKETQYF	15	TRBV3-1/TRBV3-2	TRBJ2-5
CASSTTGQGVEQYF	14	TRBV7-9	TRBJ2-7
CASSAGTIYGYTF	13	TRBV7-2	TRBJ1-2
CASRSGSSYEQYF	13	TRBV6-6	TRBJ2-7
CASSFPLTASSGYTF	15	TRBV28	TRBJ1-2
CASSPQTTVNTEAFF	15	TRBV11-2	TRBJ1-1
CASSPLAEVRSEQYF	15	TRBV3-1/TRBV3-2	TRBJ2-7
CASRTAGGRNYGYTF	15	TRBV19	TRBJ1-2
CATSESGTLRNEQFF	15	TRBV24-1	TRBJ2-1
CASSSNREYEQYF	13	TRBV7-8	TRBJ2-7
CASSPGQPSSGNTIYF	16	TRBV7-9	TRBJ1-3
CASSISNRVHGDGYTF	16	TRBV19	TRBJ1-2
CASTPGETYNEQFF	14	TRBV28	TRBJ2-1
CASSIGSGLAGLYEQYF	17	TRBV19	TRBJ2-7
CASSLLGAGVSYEQYF	16	TRBV27	TRBJ2-7
CASSEAEAGGQPQHF	15	TRBV2	TRBJ1-5
CASSFSLSQGEQYF	14	TRBV7-9	TRBJ2-7
CASSLGGTGVDGTEAFF	17	TRBV7-8	TRBJ1-1
CASSFGSSDTQYF	13	TRBV7-9	TRBJ2-3
CASSSTGGGSQPQHF	15	TRBV19	TRBJ1-5
CASSGDRGETQYF	13	TRBV2	TRBJ2-5
CASILGQGRRETQYF	15	TRBV7-9	TRBJ2-5
CASSLGTSGRTNNEQFF	17	TRBV4-3	TRBJ2-1
CASSLDGGRREETQYF	16	TRBV4-2	TRBJ2-5
CASTTIAGGAEQYF	14	TRBV7-2	TRBJ2-7
CASSPLAPTSPADTQYF	17	TRBV28	TRBJ2-3
CASSHRERGSEQYF	14	TRBV3-1/TRBV3-2	TRBJ2-7
CASSLDRENSPLHF	14	TRBV7-2	TRBJ1-6